The present T cell receptor (beta chain) was sequenced within a study of shared clonotypes between healthy human individuals. The data were produced by immunoSEQ multiplex PCR, yet TCRdb's version contains in-frame clones alone and is incomplete. Seen here are 2 million to 2.5 million clones, 85% to 95% observed once, and the top ten hold under 0.45%. Trimming cost V 5 bases and J 3 bases, with 10 bases left between them. This CDR3 is built from 13 residues. Germline CDR1 is SNHLY and CDR2 is FYNNEI. This chain links TRBV2 with TRBJ1-1; the D gene is possibly TRBD1 (5 bases). The source material was naive CD4+ T cells from PBMCs. This sample's subset: CD45RA+ positively selected. The TCR was taken from a man aged 18-30 years in good health. Some clones in this sample may be carry-over from other donors' samples. This CDR3 is CASSQDKYTEAFF. In nucleotides, the CDR3 is TGTGCCAGCAGTCAGGACAAGTACACTGAAGCTTTCTTT.